The 14 T cell receptor beta chains below were found in one sample sequenced in a study of cytomegalovirus exposure and HLA in healthy donors. In the PCR, 60 Vbeta and 13 Jbeta primers were used. Method: immunoSEQ multiplex PCR; TCRdb's copy keeps in-frame clones and lacks some. The data show about 200,000 clones, around 88% seen once. The material sequenced was PBMCs. The source is a woman under 40 in good health and CMV-seronegative.

The chain carries TRBV19 and TRBJ2-7; D may be TRBD1 (5 bases). Trimming took off 3 bases at V and 0 bases at J, with 9 bases between the two ends. This CDR3 spans 14 amino acids. Germline V gene sequence: CDR1 LNHDA, CDR2 SQIVND (reference sequence). CDR3 in amino acids: CASSIGDSSYEQYF. In nucleotides, the CDR3 is TGTGCCAGTAGTATTGGTGACAGCTCCTACGAGCAGTACTTC.

This chain joins TRBV19 and TRBJ2-2; D is possibly TRBD2 (6 bases). The V end lost 6 bases, the J end lost 5 bases, and 19 bases lay between the germline ends. There are 16 residues in the CDR3. CDR1 and CDR2 (germline): LNHDA, SQIVND (reference sequence). CDR3 sequence reads: CASRPGAGSWTGELFF. DNA for the CDR3: TGTGCCAGTAGACCCGGAGCGGGTTCGTGGACCGGGGAGCTGTTTTTT.

The rearrangement joins TRBV28 to TRBJ1-1, with D perhaps matching TRBD1 (6 bases). The CDR3 spans 16 residues. Between the trimmed V and J ends, which lost 1 base and 5 bases, there was a span of 17 bases. The germline gives CDR1 MDHEN, CDR2 SYDVKM. The chain's CDR3 is CASSLYRKLRGTEAFF. In DNA, the CDR3 is TGTGCCAGCAGTTTATATCGAAAACTGAGGGGGACTGAAGCTTTCTTT.

The rearrangement joins TRBV15 to TRBJ2-1, with 8 bases aligning to TRBD2. The CDR3 contains 15 residues. V shed 8 bases and J 0 bases; nucleotides not matched to a gene: 6. CDR1 and CDR2 from the germline V gene are LNHNV and YYDKDF (reference sequence). The CDR3 DNA follows: TGTGCCACCGAGGAGAGCGGGAGCTCCTACAATGAGCAGTTCTTC. It is translated as CATEESGSSYNEQFF.

J is TRBJ2-7 and V is TRBV5-1; 7 nucleotides agree with TRBD1. Germline V gene sequence: CDR1 SGHRS, CDR2 YFSETQ. Trimming at V came to 0 bases and at J to 3 bases, leaving 6 bases not matched to a gene. The length of the CDR3 is 15 residues. For the CDR3, the DNA is TGCGCCAGCAGCTTGGGTCGACAGGGTAGCTACGAGCAGTACTTC. The encoded protein is CASSLGRQGSYEQYF.

The V gene is TRBV27, the J gene TRBJ2-7; tentative D call: TRBD1 (6 bases). From germline, CDR1 is MNHEY and CDR2 SMNVEV (reference sequence). The CDR3 runs to 14 residues. V was trimmed by 6 bases and J by 3 bases, leaving 15 bases between them. The CDR3 nucleotides are TGTGCCAGCAGCTACAGGGTTGGGGTCTACGAGCAGTACTTC. It is translated as CASSYRVGVYEQYF.

This clone is a singleton in its sample. In DNA, the CDR3 is TGTGCCAGCGAGGGGGGGCGGAACACCGGGGAGCTGTTTTTT. It specifies CASEGGRNTGELFF. The chain has TRBV2 and TRBJ2-2; the D gene is possibly TRBD2 (7 bases). CDR1 SNHLY and CDR2 FYNNEI come from the germline V gene. CDR3 length equals 14 residues. V dropped 8 bases and J dropped 1 base, with 11 bases sitting between them.

The rearrangement links TRBV27 to TRBJ2-7; 8 bases agree with TRBD1. The CDR3 runs to 13 residues. V lost 8 bases and J lost 6; bases outside the gene matches: 9. Germline V gene data show CDR1 as MNHEY and CDR2 as SMNVEV (reference sequence). CDR3 nucleotides: TGTGCCAGCGGCAGGGGGCTCGGAGGCGAGCAGTACTTC. Amino acids: CASGRGLGGEQYF.

The rearrangement links TRBV25-1 to TRBJ2-4; 7 bases are shared with TRBD1. Germline V gene sequence: CDR1 MGHDK, CDR2 SYGVNS. The V and J ends lost 6 bases and 8 bases, in that order; junction bases with no gene match: 4. The CDR3 runs 12 residues. The CDR3 coding sequence is TGTGCCAGCAGACAGGGGTTTGACATTCAGTACTTC. Translated, it gives CASRQGFDIQYF.

This rearrangement joins TRBV14 to TRBJ2-3, with D perhaps TRBD1 (5 bases). The V gene lost 2 bases and the J gene lost 5 bases, with 14 bases spanning the gap. The germline gives CDR1 SGHDN, CDR2 FVKESK. This CDR3 contains 15 residues. Here the CDR3 DNA reads TGTGCCAGCAGCCAATCCGTCCGGCAGGGAGATACGCAGTATTTT. Residues: CASSQSVRQGDTQYF.

V and J are TRBV2 and TRBJ2-7, with D perhaps TRBD1 (5 bases). Trimming removed 5 bases from V and 4 bases from J, with 9 bases in between. The CDR3 has 12 amino acids. Germline V gene lookup returns CDR1 SNHLY and CDR2 FYNNEI. In DNA form, the CDR3 reads TGTGCCAGCAGTCGGACACCGTACGAGCAGTACTTC. Encoded protein: CASSRTPYEQYF.

This rearrangement joins TRBV4-1 to TRBJ2-3; TRBD2 matches at 11 bases. Germline V lookup: CDR1 MGHRA, CDR2 YSYEKL. J lost 0 bases, V lost 2 bases, and 16 bases had no gene match. The CDR3 loop spans 21 amino acids. CDR3 protein: CASSQRRQGIAGGPSTDTQYF. Here the CDR3 DNA reads TGCGCCAGCAGCCAACGCAGACAGGGGATAGCGGGGGGGCCCAGCACAGATACGCAGTATTTT.

V usage is TRBV28 and J usage is TRBJ1-4; the match to TRBD1 covers 12 bases. Germline-derived CDR1 and CDR2 are MDHEN and SYDVKM. V shed 6 bases and J 2 bases; nucleotides not matched to a gene: 4. The CDR3 runs 16 residues. CDR3 in amino acids: CASRGQGAQTNEKLFF. In DNA, the CDR3 is TGTGCCAGCAGGGGACAGGGGGCGCAGACTAATGAAAAACTGTTTTTT.

CDR3 in amino acids: CASVTSSGANVLTF. CDR3 in DNA: TGTGCCAGCGTGACTAGCTCTGGGGCCAACGTCCTGACTTTC. The chain joins TRBV2 to TRBJ2-6; D perhaps matches TRBD2 (6 bases). Germline CDR1 is SNHLY and CDR2 is FYNNEI. The length of the CDR3 is 14 residues. The V and J ends lost 8 bases and 0 bases respectively, with 8 bases between them.